The 17 T cell receptor beta chains presented below share a single source sample, sequenced in a study of early T cells in non-severe SARS-CoV-2 infection. TCRdb processed the 5' RACE reads anew with MiXCR; each CDR3 protein has one entry. The sample contains more than 85,000 distinct CDR3 sequences, about an eighth of which appear only once. The sequenced material came from whole blood. The receptor source for this set is an adult who was a healthcare worker with PCR-confirmed SARS-CoV-2 infection or an uninfected control (not recorded which).

J is TRBJ2-1 and V is TRBV11-2; tentatively, D is TRBD2 (6 bases). Per the germline V gene, CDR1 is SGHAT and CDR2 is FQNNGV. The CDR3 is 15 amino acids. V gave up 5 bases and J gave up 5 bases, with 16 bases separating them. The CDR3 DNA sequence: TGTGCCAGCAGCCCCCGTTTTAGCGGAGACAATGAGCAGTTCTTC. Amino acids: CASSPRFSGDNEQFF.

This clonotype was recorded once. The V gene is TRBV5-1, the J gene TRBJ2-1; TRBD1 matches 8 bases. V was clipped by 8 bases and J by 4 bases; unmatched bases: 11. This CDR3 contains 15 residues. Germline V CDR1 and CDR2: SGHRS, YFSETQ. The CDR3 spells CASSPGQEQYNEQFF. The DNA of the CDR3 is TGCGCCAGTTCACCGGGACAGGAACAATACAATGAGCAGTTCTTC.

This clonotype was picked up a small number of times. The V gene is TRBV20-1, the J gene TRBJ2-7; 7 bases match TRBD1. J gave up 3 bases and V 2 bases, and 4 bases lay outside the gene matches. Germline CDR1 is DFQATT and CDR2 is SNEGSKA (reference sequence). This CDR3 comprises 13 residues. The CDR3 DNA reads as TGCAGTGCTAGACCACAGGGGATCTACGAGCAGTACTTC. Its protein product is CSARPQGIYEQYF.

V and J are TRBV7-9 and TRBJ2-1; 8 positions agree with TRBD2. This CDR3 comprises 17 residues. The J segment lost 5 bases and the V segment lost 5 bases, leaving 14 bases of the junction unmatched. Germline assignment: CDR1 SEHNR and CDR2 FQNEAQ (reference sequence). CDR3 amino acids: CASSPVTRLAGNNEQFF. CDR3 coding DNA: TGTGCCAGCAGCCCCGTCACGAGGCTAGCGGGTAACAATGAGCAGTTCTTC.

There are a few counts of this clonotype. This chain joins TRBV12-3 or TRBV12-4 and TRBJ2-1; possibly TRBD2 for D (6 bases). V lost 10 bases and J lost 5, with 27 bases in between. This CDR3 is built from 17 residues. The CDR3 DNA is TGTGCCACCACGTCGGGGAAGTTTGGGACTGGACACAATGAGCAGTTCTTC. Protein product: CATTSGKFGTGHNEQFF.

This clonotype has more than one count but fewer than ten. The genes are TRBV18 and TRBJ2-3; D gene ambiguous. Trimming pared 2 bases from V and 3 bases from J, leaving 6 bases between. Germline V gene data show CDR1 as KGHSH and CDR2 as LQKENI. The CDR3 length is 13 residues. The CDR3 here is CASSPGITDTQYF. CDR3 in DNA: TGTGCCAGCTCACCAGGAATAACAGATACGCAGTATTTT.

The table lists this clonotype with many counts. J is TRBJ2-1 and V is TRBV27, with D possibly TRBD1 on 6 matching bases. Trimming removed 6 bases at V and 4 bases at J, with 22 bases between. Germline V lookup: CDR1 MNHEY, CDR2 SMNVEV (reference sequence). The CDR3 is made up of 17 amino acids. The CDR3 region is CASRPFESGQGYNEQFF. In nucleotides, the CDR3 is TGTGCCAGCAGACCTTTCGAATCCGGGCAGGGGTACAATGAGCAGTTCTTC.

The table lists this clonotype with a few counts. The genes are TRBV9 and TRBJ1-6; possible D gene TRBD1, 5 bases. CDR1 is SGDLS, CDR2 YYNGEE, per germline. Trimming removed 4 bases from V and 0 bases from J, with 20 bases in between. The CDR3 runs 19 residues. The DNA of the CDR3 is TGTGCCAGCAGCTCCAGGGTATTGGGGGAAAGCTCCTATAATTCACCCCTCCACTTT. It encodes CASSSRVLGESSYNSPLHF. Looking up the rest from reference TRBV9 and TRBJ1-6 gives the full variable domain: DSGVTQTPKHLITATGQRVTLRCSPRSGDLSVYWYQQSLDQGLQFLIQYYNGEERAKGNILERFSAQQFPDLHSELNLSSLELGDSALYFCASSSRVLGESSYNSPLHFGNGTRLTVT.

Comment on this clonotype: A much larger clone is a single base away; this may be a read error. The gene calls are TRBV28 and TRBJ2-5, with TRBD2 identical over 9 bases. The J call may not be correct, given that the DNA end is closer to TRBJ2-1. This CDR3 is 14 amino acids long. Germline assignment: CDR1 MDHEN and CDR2 SYDVKM. CDR3 nucleotides: TGTGCCAGCAGTGCCGCGGGGGGGCAAGAGACCCAGTTCTTC. The encoded protein is CASSAAGGQETQFF.

This clonotype was picked up a small number of times. This chain connects TRBV28 to TRBJ2-7; tentative D call: TRBD1 (7 bases). The CDR3 spans 16 residues. With 6 bases removed from V and 3 bases from J, the gap between germline ends came to 21 bases. Germline V gene sequence: CDR1 MDHEN, CDR2 SYDVKM. The CDR3 spells CASRHSDRARGYEQYF. The CDR3 DNA sequence: TGTGCCAGCAGACATAGCGACAGGGCGCGGGGCTACGAGCAGTACTTC.

The V gene is TRBV5-1, the J gene TRBJ2-3; 9 bases align to TRBD1. CDR1 and CDR2 from the germline V gene are SGHRS and YFSETQ. Trimming took 4 bases from V and 14 from J; bases not matched to a gene: 5. There are 11 residues in the CDR3. The CDR3 DNA reads TGCGCCAGCAGCCCCGGGACAGGGTTGTATTTT. Protein: CASSPGTGLYF.

V and J are TRBV28 and TRBJ2-5; maybe TRBD2 (6 bases). Trimming stripped 4 bases from V and 3 bases from J, with 12 bases between. The CDR3 has 14 amino acids. The germline gives CDR1 MDHEN, CDR2 SYDVKM. CDR3 protein: CASSSGGGEETQYF. The DNA of the CDR3 is TGTGCCAGCAGTTCCGGGGGTGGGGAAGAGACCCAGTACTTC.

The chain employs TRBV6-2 or TRBV6-3 and TRBJ1-3; D is ambiguous. V lost 7 bases, J lost 0 bases, and 1 base lay in between. The germline V gene has CDR1 MNHEY and CDR2 SVGEGT. The CDR3 contains 11 residues. The CDR3 region has the DNA TGTGCCAGCACCTCTGGAAACACCATATATTTT. Its protein is CASTSGNTIYF.

The V gene is TRBV6-1, the J gene TRBJ1-2; 12 nucleotides agree with TRBD1. V shed 2 bases, J shed 8 bases, and the junction held 6 bases outside the gene matches. The CDR3 is 15 amino acids. Germline V gene sequence: CDR1 MNHNS, CDR2 SASEGT. CDR3 loop: CASSETGTGGKGYTF. The DNA of the CDR3 is TGTGCCAGCAGTGAAACAGGGACAGGGGGCAAGGGCTACACCTTC.

The CDR3 loop is CASSLEIAGGVHEQYF. CDR3 DNA sequence: TGTGCCAGCAGCTTGGAAATAGCGGGTGGGGTCCACGAGCAGTACTTC. The chain employs TRBV5-4 and TRBJ2-7; TRBD2 matches at 7 bases. The trim removed 0 bases at V and 5 bases at J, leaving 11 bases unmatched. The CDR3 consists of 16 residues. Germline CDR1 is SGHNT and CDR2 is YYREEE (reference sequence).

The chain has TRBV14 and TRBJ1-5; no clear D gene. CDR3 length equals 13 residues. The germline CDR1 and CDR2 sequences are SGHDN and FVKESK. Trimming removed 6 bases from V and 7 bases from J, with 13 bases in between. Here the CDR3 reads CASSRFEGQPQHF. In nucleotides, the CDR3 is TGTGCCAGCAGTCGCTTCGAGGGACAGCCCCAGCATTTT.

In its sample, this clonotype was seen a few times. The chain combines TRBV11-1 with TRBJ2-5; D gene unclear. CDR1 is SGHAT, CDR2 FQDESV, per germline (reference sequence). This CDR3 contains 13 residues. V was pared by 5 bases and J by 3 bases, with 10 bases between. CDR3 DNA sequence: TGTGCCAGCAGCCCACTCATAAAAGAGACCCAGTACTTC. Residues: CASSPLIKETQYF.